These T cell receptor beta chains were read from a single sample in a study of cytomegalovirus exposure and HLA in healthy donors. Sequenced by immunoSEQ multiplex PCR; TCRdb stores in-frame clones only, minus some. The sample has over 110,000 clones; 65% to 85% are singletons. Sample: PBMCs. These receptors were obtained from a male donor in good health and CMV-seronegative. Each CDR3 is given with its conserved first and last residue. The D gene is left open where the match is weak. Rows give clone size only sometimes, using once, few, many, or a class for an expanded clone.

.,.,TRBV28,TRBJ1-3,TGTGCCAGCAGTCCAAGACTCAGCTCTGGAAACACCATATATTTT,CASSPRLSSGNTIYF
.,.,TRBV7-2,TRBJ2-3,TGTGCCAGCAGCTCTTCTATTACTCGTTGGCGGGATCCAGATACGCAGTATTTT,CASSSSITRWRDPDTQYF
.,few,TRBV4-1,TRBJ2-7,TGCGCCAGCACCCTAGGGCCTCAACAGGTGGACGAGCAGTACTTC,CASTLGPQQVDEQYF
.,.,TRBV29-1,TRBJ2-7,TGCAGCGTACTTAAAGGTGACTACGAGCAGTACTTC,CSVLKGDYEQYF
.,few,TRBV19,TRBJ2-7,TGTGCCAGTAGTATAAGAGCATACTACGAGCAGTACTTC,CASSIRAYYEQYF
.,few,TRBV7-7,TRBJ2-2,TGTGCTAGCAGCCCCCCCCAATACACCGGGGAGCTGTTTTTT,CASSPPQYTGELFF
TRBD1,.,TRBV9,TRBJ1-2,TGTGCCAGCAGCGTAGGGACAGGCTATGGCTACACCTTC,CASSVGTGYGYTF
TRBD2,once,TRBV30,TRBJ2-1,TGTGCCTGGAGTTTACCTCTGGGACGGGGGGGCAATGAGCAGTTCTTC,CAWSLPLGRGGNEQFF
.,once,TRBV5-1,TRBJ2-7,TGCGCCAGCAGTCAACAGGGAAATTACGAGCAGTACTTC,CASSQQGNYEQYF
.,few,TRBV4-1,TRBJ2-7,TGCGCCAGCAGCCAAGATACTCATAGCGGCTACGAGCAGTACTTC,CASSQDTHSGYEQYF
TRBD1,.,TRBV9,TRBJ2-7,TGTGCCAGCAGCGCAAACACAGGGGTGCAGTACTTC,CASSANTGVQYF
.,few,TRBV6-1,TRBJ2-7,TGTGCCAGCCAGGGAAGGGCTTCAGGCGAGCAGTACTTC,CASQGRASGEQYF
.,.,TRBV19,TRBJ1-3,TGTGCCAGTAGTATATTAGTCGGAAACACCATATATTTT,CASSILVGNTIYF
TRBD1,.,TRBV30,TRBJ1-5,TGTGCCTGGACTCAGGGGGACAATAGCAATCAGCCCCAGCATTTT,CAWTQGDNSNQPQHF
.,few,TRBV29-1,TRBJ1-2,TGCAGCGTTGAAGCTGGACAGCGCGCTGGCTACACCTTC,CSVEAGQRAGYTF
.,.,TRBV25-1,TRBJ1-1,TGTGCCAGCAGTGGAGCAGGGGCTTTGATGAACACTGAAGCTTTCTTT,CASSGAGALMNTEAFF
.,.,TRBV28,TRBJ1-1,TGTGCCAGCAGTTCCCGAGGGAAGGAGGGCACTGAAGCTTTCTTT,CASSSRGKEGTEAFF
TRBD2,few,TRBV6-4,TRBJ2-1,TGTGCCAGCAGTGTTTCCCCTAGAGCGCTAGCGGGAGTATCGGATGAGCAGTTCTTC,CASSVSPRALAGVSDEQFF
TRBD2,.,TRBV7-9,TRBJ2-1,TGTGCCAGCAGCTTACCTAGGACTAGCGGGACGCCTGGGAATGAGCAGTTCTTC,CASSLPRTSGTPGNEQFF
.,few,TRBV7-9,TRBJ1-1,TGTGCCAGCAGCCTCTCGGGGGACACTGAAGCTTTCTTT,CASSLSGDTEAFF
.,.,TRBV7-2,TRBJ2-3,TGTGCCAGCAGCTTACGCCTTGGCGGGGTTAGCACAGATACGCAGTATTTT,CASSLRLGGVSTDTQYF
.,.,TRBV5-1,TRBJ2-2,TGCGCCAGCAGCTTGGAGCTAGGATCCACCGGGGAGCTGTTTTTT,CASSLELGSTGELFF
TRBD1,.,TRBV27,TRBJ2-7,TGTGCCAGCAGTTTCCAAAGTACAGGGGGCAGAAGCTACGAGCAGTACTTC,CASSFQSTGGRSYEQYF
.,.,TRBV7-8,TRBJ2-7,TGTGCCAGCAGCCCCGGGTTCTTCTACGAGCAGTACTTC,CASSPGFFYEQYF
.,.,TRBV27,TRBJ1-2,TGTGCCAGCAGTTCGAGCTATGGCTACACCTTC,CASSSSYGYTF
TRBD2,.,TRBV7-9,TRBJ2-2,TGTGCCAGCAGCCCTGGACTAGCGGGGAGGAGAACCGGGGAGCTGTTTTTT,CASSPGLAGRRTGELFF
.,.,TRBV6-6,TRBJ2-2,TGTGCCAGCAGTTATACGGCGGGAACGGACACCGGGGAGCTGTTTTTT,CASSYTAGTDTGELFF
TRBD1,.,TRBV6-1,TRBJ2-1,TGTGCCAGCAGGAGGGGGCAGACGACATACAATGAGCAGTTCTTC,CASRRGQTTYNEQFF
TRBD2,.,TRBV2,TRBJ2-7,TGTGCCAGCAGCAAGACTAGCGGTACCTACGAGCAGTACTTC,CASSKTSGTYEQYF
TRBD1,.,TRBV7-3,TRBJ2-3,TGTGCCAGCAGCTTAGCAGGGGGCGTCACAGATACGCAGTATTTT,CASSLAGGVTDTQYF
.,.,TRBV7-8,TRBJ2-2,TGTGCCAGCAGCTTCGGGACCGGGGAGCTGTTTTTT,CASSFGTGELFF
TRBD1,.,TRBV19,TRBJ1-2,TGTGCCAGTAGTGGAGGGACAGGGGGCTTCTACTATGGCTACACCTTC,CASSGGTGGFYYGYTF
.,.,TRBV7-8,TRBJ1-5,TGTGCCAGCAGCACACCAACTCGGGGATATAGCAATCAGCCCCAGCATTTT,CASSTPTRGYSNQPQHF
.,.,TRBV6-5,TRBJ1-1,TGTGCCAGCGGCCCTCAGGGGCCAAACACTGAAGCTTTCTTT,CASGPQGPNTEAFF
.,.,TRBV5-4,TRBJ2-3,TGTGCCAGCAGCTTCTCGAGAGTGTCTAGCACAGATACGCAGTATTTT,CASSFSRVSSTDTQYF
.,.,TRBV29-1,TRBJ1-1,TGCAGCGTGACCCCCGACAGATACACTGAAGCTTTCTTT,CSVTPDRYTEAFF
.,.,TRBV4-1,TRBJ1-5,TGCGCCAGCAGCCAAGTCTGGGACTCCCCAAATCAGCCCCAGCATTTT,CASSQVWDSPNQPQHF
TRBD2,.,TRBV5-6,TRBJ2-7,TGTGCCAGCAGGACCTGGGGGGGAGGGCACTCCTACGAGCAGTACTTC,CASRTWGGGHSYEQYF
TRBD2,few,TRBV5-1,TRBJ2-7,TGCGCCAGCAGCTTGCGGGCTAGCGGCTACGAGCAGTACTTC,CASSLRASGYEQYF
.,few,TRBV4-1,TRBJ2-3,TGCGCCAGCAGCTCGGACAGCCTCAGCACAGATACGCAGTATTTT,CASSSDSLSTDTQYF
.,.,TRBV11-2,TRBJ2-5,TGTGCCAGCAACTCACTCGCGGAAGAGACCCAGTACTTC,CASNSLAEETQYF
TRBD2,.,TRBV5-1,TRBJ2-1,TGCGCCAGCAGCATCGGGACTAGCGGGACTTACAATGAGCAGTTCTTC,CASSIGTSGTYNEQFF
.,.,TRBV5-1,TRBJ1-3,TGCGCCAGCAGCTTGGGTGTGAGCTCTGGAAACACCATATATTTT,CASSLGVSSGNTIYF
.,once,TRBV6-6,TRBJ2-3,TGTGCCAGCAGGAAGACGGGGACAGATACGCAGTATTTT,CASRKTGTDTQYF
TRBD2,.,TRBV7-2,TRBJ2-1,TGTGCCAGCAGCTATCGTAGCGGGCTAGGCTACAATGAGCAGTTCTTC,CASSYRSGLGYNEQFF
.,.,TRBV6-6,TRBJ1-3,TGTGCCAGCACCGTGGACACATCTGGAAACACCATATATTTT,CASTVDTSGNTIYF
.,.,TRBV27,TRBJ1-2,TGTGCCAGCAGGCCAGGAAGAAACTATGGCTACACCTTC,CASRPGRNYGYTF
TRBD2,.,TRBV7-9,TRBJ2-2,TGTGCCAGCAGGCACCGGGACTATTATACGAACACCGGGGAGCTGTTTTTT,CASRHRDYYTNTGELFF
.,.,TRBV6-4,TRBJ2-1,TGTGCCAGCAGTGTCAGCGGGTACAATGAGCAGTTCTTC,CASSVSGYNEQFF
.,.,TRBV7-2,TRBJ2-7,TGTGCCAGCAGCTTAGCTGGACTCCCGGGCGAGCAGTACTTC,CASSLAGLPGEQYF
.,.,TRBV11-2,TRBJ2-7,TGTGCCAGCAGTTTGGACAGCTACGAGCAGTACTTC,CASSLDSYEQYF
.,many,TRBV20-1,TRBJ2-7,TGCAGTGCTCCATCTATTTACGAGCAGTACTTC,CSAPSIYEQYF
.,once,TRBV11-2,TRBJ2-6,TGTGCCAGCAGCTTGGGGGCGGGGGCTGGGGCCAACGTCCTGACTTTC,CASSLGAGAGANVLTF
.,once,TRBV27,TRBJ1-2,TGTGCCAGCAGTGGCGGCTATGGCTACACCTTC,CASSGGYGYTF
.,.,TRBV15,TRBJ2-6,TGTGCCACCAGCAGAGCTAGAGGGGCCAACGTCCTGACTTTC,CATSRARGANVLTF